This passage covers 30 T cell receptor beta chains from one sample sequenced in a study of blood T cell repertoires in COVID-19 (dated by TCRdb to 2020 to 2021). Library preparation was by the immunoSEQ multiplex PCR assay. TCRdb re-hosts the immuneACCESS table, in-frame sequences only. Its copies lack some clones; in the studies checked, an unresolved V gene accounts for under half of them, and the cause for the rest is not known. This sample has roughly 230,000 clones in its table, and 87% of those were observed once. Roughly 7.2% of the sample comes from the top ten. Source material: PBMCs or T cells enriched from blood (not recorded which). All receptors derive from a man in his thirties or forties in a cohort exposed to, infected with or recovered from COVID-19 (not recorded which).

This chain links TRBV6-2 or TRBV6-3 with TRBJ2-5; 9 bases match TRBD2. The trim removed 5 bases at V and 4 bases at J, leaving 23 bases unmatched. The CDR3 runs 20 residues. The germline V gene encodes CDR1 MNHEY and CDR2 SVGEGT. CDR3 protein: CASSPRTGTSPGRITETQYF. In DNA form, the CDR3 reads TGTGCCAGCAGTCCCCGCACCGGGACTAGCCCCGGGAGGATTACAGAGACCCAGTACTTC.

This clone appeared a single time. The V and J genes are TRBV7-8 and TRBJ1-1; D is perhaps TRBD1 (5 bases). This CDR3 contains 15 residues. Germline V gene lookup returns CDR1 SGHVS and CDR2 FQNEAQ. The V and J ends lost 5 bases and 1 base respectively, with 14 bases between them. CDR3 DNA sequence: TGTGCCAGCAGCGTAATACAGGTGTGGAACACTGAAGCTTTCTTT. The encoded protein is CASSVIQVWNTEAFF.

This chain connects TRBV3-1 (or the pseudogene TRBV3-2) to TRBJ1-1; D gene uncertain. Trimming removed 2 bases at V and 4 bases at J, with 20 bases between. The germline V gene encodes CDR1 LGHDT and CDR2 YNNKEL (reference sequence). The CDR3 is 17 residues long. CDR3: CASSQSGSRVGCTEAFF. The CDR3 DNA reads TGTGCCAGCAGCCAAAGTGGGAGTCGTGTGGGCTGCACTGAAGCTTTCTTT.

The CDR3 reads CATSDLQLTGELFF. The CDR3 DNA reads as TGTGCCACCAGTGATTTGCAACTCACCGGGGAGCTGTTTTTT. The chain couples TRBV24-1 to TRBJ2-2; no clear D. Trimming took off 0 bases at V and 4 bases at J, with 5 bases between the two ends. This CDR3 has 14 residues. Germline loops: CDR1 KGHDR, CDR2 SFDVKD.

This chain uses TRBV5-1 with TRBJ2-7; possibly TRBD2 for D (5 bases). The germline CDR1 and CDR2 sequences are SGHRS and YFSETQ. The CDR3 totals 14 residues. V lost 3 bases to trimming and J lost 1 base, with 11 bases between them. In DNA form, the CDR3 reads TGCGCCAGCAGCTACGAGGGAGAATCCTACGAGCAGTACTTC. Translated, it gives CASSYEGESYEQYF.

CDR3 amino acids: CASSGSPGQEQYF. The DNA for the CDR3 is TGTGCCAGCAGCGGATCACCAGGGCAAGAGCAGTACTTC. The chain links TRBV9 to TRBJ2-7; possible D gene TRBD1, 5 bases. The CDR3 runs 13 residues. Deletions cut 3 bases from V and 7 bases from J, with 14 bases between. CDR1 is SGDLS, CDR2 YYNGEE, per germline.

The chain links TRBV7-2 to TRBJ1-4; D is unclear. The CDR3 is made up of 15 amino acids. V was shortened by 8 bases and J by 3 bases, with 16 bases between the two germline ends. The germline CDR1 and CDR2 sequences are SGHTA and FQGNSA. Here the CDR3 reads CASAAESRANEKLFF. The DNA for the CDR3 is TGTGCCAGCGCTGCGGAGTCTCGGGCTAATGAAAAACTGTTTTTT.

V usage is TRBV27 and J usage is TRBJ2-3; D uncertain. V lost 3 bases to trimming and J lost 4 bases, with 11 bases between them. CDR3 length: 14 residues. In germline, CDR1 is MNHEY, CDR2 SMNVEV (reference sequence). This chain's CDR3 is CASSFLRLADTQYF. The DNA for the CDR3 is TGTGCCAGCAGTTTTCTGCGTCTTGCAGATACGCAGTATTTT.

This clone occurred once. This chain joins TRBV7-8 and TRBJ2-7; the match to TRBD1 covers 12 bases. Looked up from germline, CDR1 is SGHVS and CDR2 is FQNEAQ. The CDR3 contains 15 residues. V was clipped by 5 bases and J by 5 bases; unmatched bases: 7. Here the CDR3 DNA reads TGTGCCAGCAGCCCTAGGGACAGGGGGCGGCACGAGCAGTACTTC. This gives the protein CASSPRDRGRHEQYF.

The chain links TRBV7-2 to TRBJ2-4; 7 nucleotides agree with TRBD2. From germline, CDR1 is SGHTA and CDR2 FQGNSA. The CDR3 contains 15 residues. The trim removed 1 base at V and 2 bases at J, leaving 2 bases unmatched. CDR3 loop: CASSLGTRSKNIQYF. Here the CDR3 DNA reads TGTGCCAGCAGCTTAGGGACTAGATCCAAAAACATTCAGTACTTC. Full variable domain (missing parts from reference TRBV7-2 and TRBJ2-4): GAGVSQSPSNKVTEKGKDVELRCDPISGHTALYWYRQSLGQGLEFLIYFQGNSAPDKSGLPSDRFSAERTGGSVSTLTIQRTQQEDSAVYLCASSLGTRSKNIQYFGAGTRLSVL.

V usage is TRBV29-1 and J usage is TRBJ2-7, with 11 positions matching TRBD2. Per the germline V gene, CDR1 is SQVTM and CDR2 is ANQGSEA. J gave up 4 bases and V 4 bases, and 15 bases lay outside the gene matches. This CDR3 is built from 17 residues. The chain's CDR3 is CSVGRRSLAGERYEQYF. DNA for the CDR3: TGCAGCGTTGGCCGGCGGTCACTAGCGGGAGAAAGATACGAGCAGTACTTC.

V usage is TRBV5-5 and J usage is TRBJ1-1; 8 bases are shared with TRBD1. CDR3 length equals 18 residues. Germline V lookup: CDR1 SGHKS, CDR2 YYEKEE (reference sequence). V gave up 4 bases and J gave up 3 bases; unmatched junction bases: 17. The CDR3 reads CASSHLGQGFTWDTEAFF. Here the CDR3 DNA reads TGTGCCAGCAGCCACCTAGGACAGGGTTTTACTTGGGACACTGAAGCTTTCTTT.

This sequence joins TRBV11-1 and TRBJ2-7; TRBD1 agrees at 8 bases. The germline gives CDR1 SGHAT, CDR2 FQDESV (reference sequence). Trimming took 4 bases from V and 2 from J; bases not matched to a gene: 4. The CDR3 has 14 amino acids. CDR3 sequence: CASSSGQATYEQYF. The CDR3 DNA follows: TGTGCCAGCAGCTCGGGACAGGCGACCTACGAGCAGTACTTC.

Worth noting for this clone: The sample has other DNA sequences that encode this CDR3 too. The chain joins TRBV9 to TRBJ2-3, with TRBD2 matching 14 bases. This CDR3 spans 16 amino acids. CDR1 and CDR2 (germline): SGDLS, YYNGEE. The V segment lost 2 bases and the J segment 1 base; nucleotides outside the gene matches: 0. The CDR3 is CASSVGLAGGTDTQYF. CDR3 DNA sequence: TGTGCCAGCAGCGTGGGACTAGCGGGAGGCACAGATACGCAGTATTTT.

The V call is TRBV7-3, the J call TRBJ1-5; no definite D call. The V end was cut by 4 bases, the J end by 6 bases, with 10 bases between. Per the germline V gene, CDR1 is SGHTA and CDR2 is FQGTGA. There are 13 residues in the CDR3. CDR3 nucleotides: TGTGCCAGCAGCTCAGACTTGTCTCAGCCCCAGCATTTT. Its translation is CASSSDLSQPQHF.

In this sample, this clone turned up once. The chain links TRBV5-5 to TRBJ1-4; the D gene is possibly TRBD1 (6 bases). CDR1 SGHKS and CDR2 YYEKEE come from the germline V gene (reference sequence). The CDR3 has 15 residues. V shed 2 bases and J shed 3 bases, with 11 bases lying between them. The CDR3 is CASSFRDIPNEKLFF. CDR3 nucleotide sequence: TGTGCCAGCAGCTTCCGGGACATACCTAATGAAAAACTGTTTTTT. The entire variable domain, with the rest obtained from reference TRBV5-5 and TRBJ1-4, is as follows: DAGVTQSPTHLIKTRGQQVTLRCSPISGHKSVSWYQQVLGQGPQFIFQYYEKEERGRGNFPDRFSARQFPNYSSELNVNALLLGDSALYLCASSFRDIPNEKLFFGSGTQLSVL.

This clone appeared a single time. The chain couples TRBV5-1 to TRBJ2-2, with no clear D. Germline CDR1 SGHRS, CDR2 YFSETQ. There are 13 residues in the CDR3. V shed 0 bases and J shed 7 bases, with 7 bases lying between them. CDR3 loop: CASSLVVFGELFF. In nucleotides, the CDR3 is TGCGCCAGCAGCTTGGTCGTATTCGGGGAGCTGTTTTTT.

This chain uses TRBV6-1 with TRBJ1-5; possible D gene TRBD1, 5 bases. This CDR3 is 15 amino acids long. Germline V gene data show CDR1 as MNHNS and CDR2 as SASEGT. Between the trimmed V and J ends, which lost 2 bases and 4 bases, there was a span of 12 bases. CDR3 nucleotides: TGTGCCAGCAGTGAAACGGCAGGGCGGAATCAGCCCCAGCATTTT. Its translation is CASSETAGRNQPQHF.

The rearrangement uses TRBV28 and TRBJ1-4; the D is unclear. Between the trimmed V and J ends, which lost 4 bases and 8 bases, there was a span of 8 bases. Germline V CDR1 and CDR2: MDHEN, SYDVKM. This CDR3 is 12 amino acids long. The CDR3 DNA sequence: TGTGCCAGCAGTTCACCTCGGGAAAAACTGTTTTTT. This codes for CASSSPREKLFF.

The V call is TRBV5-6, the J call TRBJ1-2; 7 bases map to TRBD1. Trimming at V came to 3 bases and at J to 8 bases, leaving 7 bases not matched to a gene. The germline V gene has CDR1 SGHDT and CDR2 YYEEEE. The CDR3 consists of 13 residues. CDR3 region: CASSWTGFRGYTF. CDR3 DNA sequence: TGTGCCAGCAGCTGGACAGGTTTTAGAGGCTACACCTTC.

CDR3 amino acids: CASSLTSGGSYEQYF. The CDR3 nucleotides are TGTGCCAGCAGCCTTACTAGCGGGGGCTCCTACGAGCAGTACTTC. The chain combines TRBV14 with TRBJ2-7; TRBD2 matches 11 bases. Looked up from germline, CDR1 is SGHDN and CDR2 is FVKESK. V lost 4 bases, J lost 0 bases, and 2 bases stayed unmatched. This CDR3 has 15 residues.

This chain links TRBV29-1 with TRBJ2-6; D is perhaps TRBD2 (6 bases). The germline V gene encodes CDR1 SQVTM and CDR2 ANQGSEA. CDR3 length: 15 amino acids. Deletions cut 5 bases from V and 0 bases from J, with 11 bases between. The CDR3 spells CSVQEGSSGANVLTF. The CDR3 region has the DNA TGCAGCGTTCAGGAGGGTTCCTCTGGGGCCAACGTCCTGACTTTC.

To note about this clone: Other DNA sequences in this specimen translate into the identical CDR3. The gene calls are TRBV5-1 and TRBJ2-2; no definite D call. CDR3 length: 13 amino acids. Trimming shortened V by 0 bases and J by 5 bases, and 5 bases separated the two germline ends. Germline CDR1 is SGHRS and CDR2 is YFSETQ. CDR3 DNA sequence: TGCGCCAGCAGCTTGGTTTCTACCGGGGAGCTGTTTTTT. It codes for CASSLVSTGELFF.

The CDR3: CASSPSTGRNTEAFF. The CDR3 DNA reads as TGTGCCAGCAGTCCATCCACTGGGAGGAACACTGAAGCTTTCTTT. The chain carries TRBV28 and TRBJ1-1; D not resolved. CDR3 length: 15 amino acids. Deletions cut 5 bases from V and 1 base from J, with 14 bases between. Germline loops: CDR1 MDHEN, CDR2 SYDVKM. The entire variable domain, with the rest obtained from reference TRBV28 and TRBJ1-1, is as follows: DVKVTQSSRYLVKRTGEKVFLECVQDMDHENMFWYRQDPGLGLRLIYFSYDVKMKEKGDIPEGYSVSREKKERFSLILESASTNQTSMYLCASSPSTGRNTEAFFGQGTRLTVV.

This chain connects TRBV5-5 to TRBJ2-1; 9 bases match TRBD2. The CDR3 totals 15 residues. With 0 bases clipped from V and 4 bases from J, the junction kept 2 bases outside the gene matches. Germline assignment: CDR1 SGHKS and CDR2 YYEKEE (reference sequence). CDR3 nucleotide sequence: TGTGCCAGCAGCTTGGATAGCGGGAGTTACAATGAGCAGTTCTTC. It encodes CASSLDSGSYNEQFF.

V is TRBV27 and J is TRBJ2-7; 7 bases map to TRBD1. Germline CDR1 reads MNHEY; CDR2 reads SMNVEV (reference sequence). Losses at the gene ends were 3 bases for V and 2 bases for J; bases not matched to a gene: 1. The CDR3 is made up of 13 amino acids. In nucleotides, the CDR3 is TGTGCCAGCAGTTTGGGACAGACCTACGAGCAGTACTTC. It is translated as CASSLGQTYEQYF.

The chain carries TRBV10-2 and TRBJ1-6, with 8 nucleotides matching TRBD1. Germline lookup yields CDR1 WSHSY and CDR2 SAAADI. This CDR3 has 17 residues. The junction had 10 bases not matched to a gene; V was cut back by 6 bases and J by 3 bases. The CDR3 sequence: CASRDETGQVYNSPLHF. The CDR3 DNA reads TGCGCCAGCAGAGACGAGACGGGACAGGTCTATAATTCACCCCTCCACTTT.

The chain has TRBV15 and TRBJ1-1; D is unresolved. There are 13 residues in the CDR3. Germline-derived CDR1 and CDR2 are LNHNV and YYDKDF (reference sequence). Trimming took 5 bases from V and 4 from J, leaving 11 bases between them. CDR3: CATSHPPGTEAFF. In DNA, the CDR3 is TGTGCCACCAGCCACCCGCCAGGCACTGAAGCTTTCTTT.

The V gene is TRBV7-3, the J gene TRBJ2-1; possibly TRBD2 for D (6 bases). The CDR3 totals 13 residues. Between the trimmed V and J ends, which lost 5 bases and 6 bases, there was a span of 11 bases. The germline V gene has CDR1 SGHTA and CDR2 FQGTGA. The CDR3 here is CASSVGTANEQFF. The CDR3 DNA reads TGTGCCAGCAGCGTCGGGACTGCCAATGAGCAGTTCTTC.

The rearrangement links TRBV11-2 to TRBJ2-7; the match to TRBD1 covers 10 bases. The CDR3 covers 14 residues. CDR1 is SGHAT, CDR2 FQNNGV, per germline. V dropped 3 bases and J dropped 3; count of bases not matched to a gene: 2. The CDR3 region has the DNA TGTGCCAGCAGCTTGGGACAGGGGTACTACGAGCAGTACTTC. Protein sequence: CASSLGQGYYEQYF.